This T cell receptor beta chain was captured in a study of response to subunit inactivated influenza vaccine. Notes on the study in general: Seasonal influenza vaccination, on each occasion, was suggested by the authors to recruit few new T cells.

Only a few counts were recorded for this clonotype. What it binds is unknown. V was pared by 3 bases and J by 4 bases, with 10 bases between. The CDR3 extends over 14 amino acids. The V gene's germline CDR1 is MGHDK and CDR2 SYGVNS. MiXCR was run by TCRdb on the RT-PCR reads, yielding one entry per CDR3 protein. The repertoire holds more than 450,000 distinct CDR3 sequences, with around 11% as singletons. The sequencing here drew on PBMCs from blood, taken on the day of vaccination. V and J are TRBV25-1 and TRBJ2-1, with D perhaps matching TRBD1 (5 bases). This sequence was found in a man aged 50 to 59 who received an inactivated influenza vaccine. The chain's CDR3 is CASSEIDRYNEQFF. The CDR3 bases are TGTGCCAGCAGTGAGATCGACAGATACAATGAGCAGTTCTTC.